The present entry profiles one T cell receptor beta chain with its context. Study processing details: Reference gene primer amplification gave nucleated cell count estimates. Some clones are missing from TCRdb's copy, which holds only in-frame ones; the method was immunoSEQ multiplex PCR. V, J and clone size are taken as reported in that table, and D and trimming were inferred from the DNA itself. The sample carries 200,000 to 250,000 clones, around four fifths recorded once. This entry comes from a study of blood T cell repertoires in COVID-19. About the study: COVID-19 samples collected from the United States, Italy and Spain covered acute and convalescent phases. PBMCs, B-cell-depleted T cells, or T cells were the source of the cDNA or gDNA that made up the material.

There are 15 residues in the CDR3. The germline V gene has CDR1 MGHRA and CDR2 YSYEKL. Trimming pared 2 bases from V and 1 base from J, leaving 12 bases between. The chain combines TRBV4-1 with TRBJ2-7; a possible D gene is TRBD2 (6 bases). The TCR originated in an elderly woman with acute or convalescent COVID-19. The sample consisted of peripheral blood. CDR3 sequence: CASSQFGRMSYEQYF. The CDR3 nucleotides read TGCGCCAGCAGCCAATTTGGGAGGATGTCCTACGAGCAGTACTTC.